Each of the 13 T cell receptor beta chains below was sequenced from the same sample in a study of T cell clones after liver transplantation. Repertoires were generated with immunoSEQ multiplex PCR, while TCRdb's copy carries only in-frame clones and drops some. The table has around 97,000 clones, about 86% seen once; the top ten hold approximately 3%. Sequencing used CD4+ T cells from blood, obtained roughly 50 months after liver transplant. The receptor source for this set is a human patient who received a liver transplant. Some of these T cells may belong to the graft donor.

The chain is built from TRBV9 and TRBJ1-5, with unresolved D. Germline values: CDR1 SGDLS, CDR2 YYNGEE. The CDR3 is 14 residues long. Trimming pared 0 bases from V and 3 bases from J, leaving 7 bases between. In nucleotides, the CDR3 is TGTGCCAGCAGCGTAGGGCAGATCAATCAGCCCCAGCATTTT. Translation gives CASSVGQINQPQHF.

This clone was picked up one time. V usage is TRBV5-1 and J usage is TRBJ2-7; TRBD2 agrees at 10 bases. This CDR3 is 13 amino acids long. Looked up from germline, CDR1 is SGHRS and CDR2 is YFSETQ. V lost 4 bases to trimming and J lost 2 bases; unmatched junction nucleotides: 0. The CDR3 nucleotides read TGCGCCAGCAGCAGCGGGGGGGCCTACGAGCAGTACTTC. This encodes CASSSGGAYEQYF. The full variable domain, in which reference TRBV5-1 and TRBJ2-7 provide the parts outside the CDR3, is KAGVTQTPRYLIKTRGQQVTLSCSPISGHRSVSWYQQTPGQGLQFLFEYFSETQRNKGNFPGRFSGRQFSNSRSEMNVSTLELGDSALYLCASSSGGAYEQYFGPGTRLTVT.

The CDR3 bases are TGTGCCAGCAGTTTCCCCAGGGGGCCGGGCCCTGGCCAATCACCCCTCCACTTT. It translates to CASSFPRGPGPGQSPLHF. This chain links TRBV5-4 with TRBJ1-6; TRBD1 aligns across 8 bases. CDR1 is SGHNT, CDR2 YYREEE, per germline (reference sequence). Germline trimming cut 5 bases from V and 10 bases from J; bases unmatched to any gene: 20. The CDR3 covers 18 residues.

The chain couples TRBV19 to TRBJ1-1; the match to TRBD1 covers 9 bases. The CDR3 extends over 17 amino acids. CDR1 LNHDA and CDR2 SQIVND come from the germline V gene (reference sequence). Trimming removed 5 bases from V and 4 bases from J; junction bases left unmatched: 14. CDR3 protein: CASSFRDRARAGTEAFF. CDR3 nucleotide sequence: TGTGCCAGTAGTTTCCGGGACAGGGCTCGAGCGGGCACTGAAGCTTTCTTT.

The V and J genes are TRBV10-2 and TRBJ2-4; 15 nucleotides agree with TRBD2. The germline V gene encodes CDR1 WSHSY and CDR2 SAAADI. There are 20 residues in the CDR3. Trimming at V came to 2 bases and at J to 0 bases, leaving 8 bases not matched to a gene. CDR3 in amino acids: CASSEPSGTSGRRAKNIQYF. For the CDR3, the DNA is TGCGCCAGCAGTGAGCCCTCCGGGACTAGCGGGAGGAGAGCCAAAAACATTCAGTACTTC.

The rearrangement uses TRBV7-9 and TRBJ2-1; D perhaps matches TRBD2 (5 bases). The CDR3 contains 14 residues. V was clipped by 6 bases and J by 2 bases, with 11 bases between them. Germline V CDR1 and CDR2: SEHNR, FQNEAQ (reference sequence). This CDR3 reads CASSKGGTYNEQFF. In DNA, the CDR3 is TGTGCCAGCAGTAAAGGAGGCACCTACAATGAGCAGTTCTTC.

J is TRBJ1-1 and V is TRBV19, with D tentatively TRBD1 (6 bases). Germline values: CDR1 LNHDA, CDR2 SQIVND (reference sequence). This CDR3 is built from 14 residues. V shed 3 bases and J shed 10 bases, with 18 bases lying between them. As DNA, the CDR3 is TGTGCCAGTAGTATCGATCCCCGGGACAATAGAGCTTTCTTT. This codes for CASSIDPRDNRAFF.

A single count supports this clone. V gene TRBV7-2 combines with J gene TRBJ2-1; D unresolved. CDR3 length: 16 amino acids. Trimming removed 1 base from V and 0 bases from J, with 10 bases in between. CDR1 SGHTA and CDR2 FQGNSA come from the germline V gene. The CDR3 DNA follows: TGTGCCAGCAGCTTAGGTTGGGCGAGCTCCTACAATGAGCAGTTCTTC. Translation: CASSLGWASSYNEQFF.

This chain links TRBV7-9 with TRBJ2-5; TRBD1 matches 11 bases. From germline, CDR1 is SEHNR and CDR2 FQNEAQ (reference sequence). V shed 6 bases, J shed 3 bases, and the junction held 3 bases outside the gene matches. This CDR3 is built from 14 residues. For the CDR3, the DNA is TGTGCCAGCAGGAAGGGACAGGGGGAAGAGACCCAGTACTTC. Translated, it gives CASRKGQGEETQYF.

This clone was picked up one time. V is TRBV4-1 and J is TRBJ2-3; 9 bases agree with TRBD1. The CDR3 spans 15 residues. The germline V gene encodes CDR1 MGHRA and CDR2 YSYEKL. The V segment lost 0 bases and the J segment 4 bases; nucleotides outside the gene matches: 2. CDR3 coding DNA: TGCGCCAGCAGCCAAGAAGGGACAGGGTCAGATACGCAGTATTTT. It encodes CASSQEGTGSDTQYF.

This clone was recorded a few times. The V gene is TRBV5-8, the J gene TRBJ2-3; D tentatively fits TRBD1 or TRBD2 (6 bases each). This CDR3 region has 16 residues. CDR1 is SGHTS, CDR2 YDEGEE, per germline. V lost 6 bases and J lost 2, with 19 bases in between. The CDR3 here is CASIRGWGASTDTQYF. CDR3 DNA sequence: TGTGCCAGCATCCGCGGTTGGGGGGCCTCCACAGATACGCAGTATTTT.

The chain has TRBV7-8 and TRBJ2-5; 8 nucleotides align to TRBD1. The CDR3 runs 14 residues. Per germline, CDR1 SGHVS and CDR2 FQNEAQ. V lost 8 bases to trimming and J lost 2 bases; unmatched junction nucleotides: 7. The CDR3 sequence is CASRIRTGQETQYF. The CDR3, as DNA: TGTGCCAGCCGGATAAGGACAGGGCAAGAGACCCAGTACTTC.

The CDR3 region is CASSLALGGSAEQYF. CDR3 nucleotides: TGTGCCAGCAGCTTAGCGCTGGGAGGGTCGGCCGAGCAGTACTTC. The genes are TRBV7-9 and TRBJ2-7, with 7 bases fitting TRBD2. The CDR3 totals 15 residues. V gave up 0 bases and J gave up 6 bases; unmatched junction bases: 8. Per the germline V gene, CDR1 is SEHNR and CDR2 is FQNEAQ (reference sequence).